Listed here are 5 T cell receptor beta chains from one sample, sequenced in a study of cytomegalovirus exposure and HLA in healthy donors. Profiled with immunoSEQ multiplex PCR; TCRdb holds only in-frame clones, not every one. This table holds 75,000 to 95,000 clones, around 96% found once. The sample taken for sequencing was PBMCs. The receptors come from a man aged 18 to 29 in good health and CMV-seronegative.

The V gene is TRBV6-1, the J gene TRBJ2-1; 13 bases line up with TRBD2. The CDR3 is 15 residues long. V shed 1 base and J 6 bases; nucleotides not matched to a gene: 0. In germline, CDR1 is MNHNS, CDR2 SASEGT. The CDR3 region has the DNA TGTGCCAGCAGTGAAGGGACTAGCGGGAGCAATGAGCAGTTCTTC. Protein sequence: CASSEGTSGSNEQFF.

V and J are TRBV4-1 and TRBJ2-7, with D possibly matching TRBD1 (5 bases). CDR3 length equals 17 residues. With 1 base removed from V and 0 bases from J, the gap between germline ends came to 16 bases. Germline loops: CDR1 MGHRA, CDR2 YSYEKL. The CDR3 here is CASSQGGPGSNSYEQYF. The CDR3 DNA sequence: TGCGCCAGCAGCCAAGGGGGCCCCGGGTCGAACTCCTACGAGCAGTACTTC.

The rearrangement uses TRBV7-2 and TRBJ2-6; a weak D match, TRBD1 (6 bases). Germline V gene lookup returns CDR1 SGHTA and CDR2 FQGNSA. V was shortened by 5 bases and J by 4 bases, with 12 bases between the two germline ends. The CDR3 spans 15 residues. This CDR3 reads CASSIQGPGANVLTF. Written as DNA, the CDR3 is TGTGCCAGCAGCATACAGGGACCAGGGGCCAACGTCCTGACTTTC.

This clone has a single count. The chain carries TRBV6-5 and TRBJ2-6, with a tentative D call TRBD1 (6 bases). CDR3 size: 15 residues. V was shortened by 7 bases and J by 2 bases, with 12 bases between the two germline ends. Germline lookup yields CDR1 MNHEY and CDR2 SVGAGI. CDR3 sequence: CASTKRTAGANVLTF. For the CDR3, the DNA is TGTGCCAGCACGAAAAGGACAGCTGGGGCCAACGTCCTGACTTTC.

There are a few counts of this clone. J is TRBJ2-1 and V is TRBV29-1; D gene unclear. Per germline, CDR1 SQVTM and CDR2 ANQGSEA. V lost 7 bases and J 10 bases, leaving 11 bases between the germline ends. The CDR3 sequence is 10 residues long. CDR3 amino acids: CSAAVEEQFF. The CDR3 bases are TGCAGCGCCGCAGTGGAGGAGCAGTTCTTC.